A selection of T cell receptor beta chains follows, all from one sample in a study of T cells in narcolepsy. Data came from immunoSEQ multiplex PCR; TCRdb stores just in-frame clones and leaves some out. Of 35,000 to 40,000 clones in the sample, about 85% are singletons; the top ten hold approximately 1.6%. The specimen sequenced was CD45RA- memory CD4+ T cells from PBMCs. The source is a human donor with narcolepsy. Both conserved end residues are part of each CDR3. The order of the fields is clone size, V gene, D gene, J gene, CDR3 DNA, CDR3 protein. A D gene is named only where the DNA matches it firmly. Clone size is stated in some rows and not others, as once, few, many or a class when expanded.

size: -; V: TRBV4-2; D: TRBD1; J: TRBJ2-5; DNA: TGTGCCAGCAGCCCCCGGACAGGGACAGGGCAAGAGACCCAGTACTTC; CDR3: CASSPRTGTGQETQYF
size: -; V: TRBV19; D: -; J: TRBJ1-2; DNA: TGTGCCAGTCGTTGGGGGGACTATGGCTACACCTTC; CDR3: CASRWGDYGYTF
size: -; V: TRBV21-1; D: -; J: TRBJ1-4; DNA: TGTGCCAGCAGCAAAGCGGGAATACAAGGAACTAATGAAAAACTGTTTTTT; CDR3: CASSKAGIQGTNEKLFF
size: -; V: TRBV6-1; D: -; J: TRBJ1-2; DNA: TGTGCCAGCAGTGAAATGGGAGGGACCTTC; CDR3: CASSEMGGTF
size: -; V: TRBV19; D: -; J: TRBJ2-3; DNA: TGTGCCAGTAGTCCCCCTCTTGGGGGTGGCACAGATACGCAGTATTTT; CDR3: CASSPPLGGGTDTQYF
size: -; V: TRBV5-8; D: -; J: TRBJ1-1; DNA: TGTGCCAGCAGCTTGACGCGGTCCACTGAAGCTTTCTTT; CDR3: CASSLTRSTEAFF
size: few; V: TRBV6-1; D: TRBD1; J: TRBJ1-3; DNA: TGTGCCAGCAGTGGACAGGGCGGCATATATTTT; CDR3: CASSGQGGIYF
size: -; V: TRBV5-1; D: -; J: TRBJ1-6; DNA: TGCGCCAGCAGCATAACCGGGACACCCACCTCACCCCTCCACTTT; CDR3: CASSITGTPTSPLHF
size: -; V: TRBV5-5; D: TRBD1; J: TRBJ1-2; DNA: TGTGCCAGCAGCGCGGACACAGGGGACTATGGCTACACCTTC; CDR3: CASSADTGDYGYTF
size: few; V: TRBV7-9; D: -; J: TRBJ1-1; DNA: TGTGCCAGCAGCTTAGTCGCCTTCCCCGCTGAAGCTTTCTTT; CDR3: CASSLVAFPAEAFF
size: -; V: TRBV7-9; D: TRBD2; J: TRBJ2-1; DNA: TGTGCCAGCAGCTTGCCGGGACTAGCCGCAAACAATGAGCAGTTCTTC; CDR3: CASSLPGLAANNEQFF
size: -; V: TRBV4-1; D: -; J: TRBJ2-7; DNA: TGCGCCAGCAGTATCGGCCAGGGGCCCTACGAGCAGTACTTC; CDR3: CASSIGQGPYEQYF
size: -; V: TRBV7-2; D: -; J: TRBJ1-1; DNA: TGTGCCAGCAGCTTGGGACTGATGAACACTGAAGCTTTCTTT; CDR3: CASSLGLMNTEAFF
size: few; V: TRBV12-5; D: -; J: TRBJ1-5; DNA: TGTGCTAGTGGTTTCCATCAGCCCCAGCATTTT; CDR3: CASGFHQPQHF
size: -; V: TRBV15; D: -; J: TRBJ1-1; DNA: TGTGCCACCAGCAGAGATCTGGGCGCTGAAGCTTTCTTT; CDR3: CATSRDLGAEAFF
size: -; V: TRBV28; D: -; J: TRBJ1-2; DNA: TGTGCCAGCAGTTTGGGCAGGCGGATCTATGGCTACACCTTC; CDR3: CASSLGRRIYGYTF
size: -; V: TRBV11-2; D: -; J: TRBJ2-7; DNA: TGTGCCAGCAGATGGGGGAATATGTCCTACGAGCAGTACTTC; CDR3: CASRWGNMSYEQYF
size: -; V: TRBV9; D: TRBD2; J: TRBJ2-1; DNA: TGTGCCAGCAGCCCTTTCCACGGGACTAGTTACAATGAGCAGTTCTTC; CDR3: CASSPFHGTSYNEQFF
size: few; V: TRBV5-5; D: -; J: TRBJ1-6; DNA: TGTGCCAGCAGCTTGGAGTTAGGCAGGGCACTGAAAGACTCACCCCTCCACTTT; CDR3: CASSLELGRALKDSPLHF
size: -; V: TRBV9; D: -; J: TRBJ2-1; DNA: TGTGCCAGCAGCGGCAGGCATGAGCAGTTCTTC; CDR3: CASSGRHEQFF
size: -; V: TRBV1; D: -; J: TRBJ2-1; DNA: TGCACCAGCAGCCCCTCCACCCAACGCGGGGGACCTCGGAATAAGCAGTTCTTC; CDR3: CTSSPSTQRGGPRNKQFF
size: once; V: TRBV5-1; D: -; J: TRBJ2-1; DNA: TGCGCCAGCAGCTTGGCAGGTCTCCCCTTCTTC; CDR3: CASSLAGLPFF
size: -; V: TRBV6-5; D: TRBD1; J: TRBJ1-1; DNA: TGTGCCAGCAGTTACTCCGGTGACAGGGGAGCTTTCTTT; CDR3: CASSYSGDRGAFF
size: -; V: TRBV27; D: -; J: TRBJ1-6; DNA: TGTGCCAGCAGTTTAGGCCTTTATAATTCACCCCTCCACTTT; CDR3: CASSLGLYNSPLHF
size: -; V: TRBV19; D: TRBD1; J: TRBJ2-4; DNA: TGTGCCAGTAGTATAGATAGAGGGACAGGGGTTATTATAGCCAAAAACATTCAGTACTTC; CDR3: CASSIDRGTGVIIAKNIQYF
size: few; V: TRBV4-1; D: TRBD1; J: TRBJ1-4; DNA: TGCGCCAGCAGCCAAGTGGGGACAGGGTTTGAAAAACTGTTTTTT; CDR3: CASSQVGTGFEKLFF
size: -; V: TRBV19; D: -; J: TRBJ1-1; DNA: TGTGCCAGTAGTATTCTTGTGGGCACTGAAGCTTTCTTT; CDR3: CASSILVGTEAFF
size: -; V: TRBV6-6; D: -; J: TRBJ1-5; DNA: TGTGCCAGCAGAGACAGACTGGAATCCAATCAGCCCCAGCATTTT; CDR3: CASRDRLESNQPQHF
size: -; V: TRBV19; D: -; J: TRBJ1-1; DNA: TGTGCCAGTAGGGACAGATCGTTGTGGACTGAAGCTTTCTTT; CDR3: CASRDRSLWTEAFF
size: -; V: TRBV7-8; D: -; J: TRBJ1-4; DNA: TGTGCCAGCAGCTTAGGTCCAGGGTCAAATTCTAATGAAAAACTGTTTTTT; CDR3: CASSLGPGSNSNEKLFF
size: -; V: TRBV5-4; D: TRBD1; J: TRBJ1-1; DNA: TGTGCCAGCATTAGGCAGGGGGCTAGAAACACTGAAGCTTTCTTT; CDR3: CASIRQGARNTEAFF
size: -; V: TRBV9; D: -; J: TRBJ1-1; DNA: TGTGCCAGCAGCGTCCTCACCAGCACTGAAGCTTTCTTT; CDR3: CASSVLTSTEAFF
size: few; V: TRBV4-3; D: TRBD1; J: TRBJ2-5; DNA: TGCGCCAGCAGCCAGCAGACAGGGGGAGAGACCCAGTACTTC; CDR3: CASSQQTGGETQYF
size: -; V: TRBV28; D: TRBD1; J: TRBJ1-2; DNA: TGTGCCAGCAGTCCCATTGGACAGGCTCTGTGGGGCTACACCTTC; CDR3: CASSPIGQALWGYTF
size: -; V: TRBV30; D: -; J: TRBJ1-5; DNA: TGTGCCTGGAGTGTACGAAGAGGGTCTAGCAATCAGCCCCAGCATTTT; CDR3: CAWSVRRGSSNQPQHF
size: -; V: TRBV6-5; D: TRBD1; J: TRBJ1-2; DNA: TGTGCCAGCAGTCAACGCCGACAGGGCGGGGGCTACACCTTC; CDR3: CASSQRRQGGGYTF
size: -; V: TRBV4-2; D: TRBD1; J: TRBJ2-1; DNA: TGTGCCAGCAGCCTCCGGGACAGGGACCACAATGAGCAGTTCTTC; CDR3: CASSLRDRDHNEQFF
size: once; V: TRBV7-2; D: -; J: TRBJ1-2; DNA: TGTGCCAGCAGCTCCCGTCGAGTCAAAAACTATGGCTACACCTTC; CDR3: CASSSRRVKNYGYTF
size: -; V: TRBV4-2; D: TRBD1; J: TRBJ1-6; DNA: TGTGCCAGCAGCCAAGAGGGGGCGGGACAGGGTTTCTCACCCCTCCACTTT; CDR3: CASSQEGAGQGFSPLHF
size: -; V: TRBV13; D: TRBD1; J: TRBJ2-7; DNA: TGTGCCAGCAGCTTGAGGGACAGGGGGAACGAGCAGTACTTC; CDR3: CASSLRDRGNEQYF
size: -; V: TRBV5-6; D: -; J: TRBJ2-1; DNA: TGTGCCAGCAGCTTGGGGCGGAGCAGGGGCTCCTACAATGAGCAGTTCTTC; CDR3: CASSLGRSRGSYNEQFF
size: -; V: TRBV5-1; D: -; J: TRBJ2-3; DNA: TGCGCCAGTCGCGAGGGGTCCTACAGCACAGATACGCAGTATTTT; CDR3: CASREGSYSTDTQYF
size: -; V: TRBV28; D: TRBD2; J: TRBJ2-1; DNA: TGTGCCAGCAGTTTGAGCGGGGGGGAAAACAATGAGCAGTTCTTC; CDR3: CASSLSGGENNEQFF